This T cell receptor beta chain emerged from a study of human T cells and chemical hapten exposure. The wider study: Across the whole study, which lasted roughly five months, patients were given diphenylcyclopropenone on the scalp once a week.

Time point: pre-sensitization, week 0. Specified treatment: therapeutic diphenylcyclopropenone sensitization with weekly scalp DPC. Germline CDR1 and CDR2: MNHEY and SMNVEV (reference sequence). CDR3 length: 16 amino acids. Trimming cost V 6 bases and J 6 bases; bases outside gene matches: 6. Study-level findings and limits: Each of the donors had alopecia, so their immune responses may not resemble those of healthy people. Sensitizing to DPC left TCRs with a frequency above 1 in 1000 unaltered.

About this clonotype itself: Its specificity is not known.

MiXCR, run by TCRdb on the RACE reads, gives a single entry per CDR3 protein. The sample lists more than 150,000 distinct CDR3 sequences, approximately 31% occurring once. The V and J genes are TRBV27 and TRBJ2-2, with 14 bases aligning to TRBD2. The sample was whole blood, taken in connection with sensitization to the hapten diphenylcyclopropenone (DPC). The sequence was obtained from a woman aged 25 to 39 with alopecia areata. Some clones in this sample may be carry-over from other donors' samples. CDR3 amino acids: CASRRTSGRSAGELFF. The CDR3 nucleotides read TGTGCCAGCAGACGGACTAGCGGGAGGTCTGCCGGGGAGCTGTTTTTT.